This TCR beta chain was recovered during a study of cytomegalovirus exposure and HLA in healthy donors. Study observations and caveats: When analyzed later, a missense DCLRE1C variant was found to be linked to TCR beta V- and J-gene trimming.

PCR employed 60 Vbeta and 13 Jbeta primers. Profiling relied on immunoSEQ multiplex PCR, and the TCRdb table lists in-frame clones only, not all of them. The data hold approximately 130,000 clones, with 70% to 80% observed a single time. After removal of 4 bases from V and 2 bases from J, the junction contained 5 bases not matched to a gene. Germline loops: CDR1 LGHNA, CDR2 YNFKEQ. The CDR3 runs 15 residues. Comment on this clone: Its antigen is unknown.

The chain combines TRBV4-2 with TRBJ1-3, with 7 bases aligning to TRBD1. The clonotype originates from a human donor in good health. Sequencing was performed on PBMCs. In nucleotides, the CDR3 is TGTGCCAGCAGCCCACGGACAGGTACTGGAAACACCATATATTTT. Amino acid sequence: CASSPRTGTGNTIYF.